This T cell receptor beta chain comes out of a study of blood T cells in healthy people across ages. Study-wide context: Template switching caught about one barcoded beta molecule for each two T cells.

A second PCR, run for roughly 7 to 11 cycles, used a sample-barcoded 5' primer plus a J-beta primer mix. TCRdb redid the calling of the 5' RACE reads with MiXCR, one entry per CDR3 protein. The table shows hundreds of thousands of distinct CDR3 sequences, with about half occurring only once. The CDR3 is 19 amino acids. The germline V gene encodes CDR1 KGHSH and CDR2 LQKENI. Trimming pared 2 bases from V and 3 bases from J, leaving 20 bases between. Overall study findings and caveats: A greater number of naive CD4+ cells and higher diversity distinguished long-lived donors from aged donors. Unsorted PBMCs prevented conclusive naive versus antigen-experienced comparison.

Every participating donor contributed about 10 milliliters of peripheral blood through a draw. This clonotype was seen once. The antigen remains undetermined. The sample consisted of blood. The chain couples TRBV18 to TRBJ2-6; a weak D match, TRBD1 (6 bases). The clonotype comes from a woman aged 55-69 years in good health. Here the CDR3 DNA reads TGTGCCAGCTCACCAATTGATGCGACAGGACGAATTGGGGCCAACGTCCTGACTTTC. Translation gives CASSPIDATGRIGANVLTF.